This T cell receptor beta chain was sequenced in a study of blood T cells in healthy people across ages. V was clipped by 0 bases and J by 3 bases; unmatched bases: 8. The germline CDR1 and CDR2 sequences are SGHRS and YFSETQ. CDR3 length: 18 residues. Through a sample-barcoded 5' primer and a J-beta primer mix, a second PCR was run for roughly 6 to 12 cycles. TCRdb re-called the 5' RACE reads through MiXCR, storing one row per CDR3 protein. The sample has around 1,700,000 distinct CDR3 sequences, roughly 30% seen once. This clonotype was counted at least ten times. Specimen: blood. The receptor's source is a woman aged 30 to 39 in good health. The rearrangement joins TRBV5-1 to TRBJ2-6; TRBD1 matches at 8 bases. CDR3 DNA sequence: TGCGCCAGCAGCTTGGCGGCTGGACAGGGAGATGGGGCCAACGTCCTGACTTTC. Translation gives CASSLAAGQGDGANVLTF. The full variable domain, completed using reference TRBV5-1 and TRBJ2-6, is KAGVTQTPRYLIKTRGQQVTLSCSPISGHRSVSWYQQTPGQGLQFLFEYFSETQRNKGNFPGRFSGRQFSNSRSEMNVSTLELGDSALYLCASSLAAGQGDGANVLTFGAGSRLTVL.